A selection of T cell receptor beta chains follows, all from one sample in a study of CD8 T cells in Susac syndrome. Each CDR3 protein gets one entry after TCRdb re-called the immunoSEQ multiplex PCR reads with MiXCR. The data contain hundreds of thousands of distinct CDR3 sequences, approximately 89% of them seen just once; the ten biggest clones take up approximately 0.12%. The sequencing input was CD8+ T cells from PBMCs. These receptors came from a human donor with multiple sclerosis. Both conserved end residues are part of each CDR3. A D gene is named only where the DNA matches it firmly. Not all rows give a size; the values are once, few, many and, for expanded clones, a class.

size,J,V,D,DNA,CDR3
NA,TRBJ2-4,TRBV27,TRBD2,TGTGCCAGCAGTTTAGATGGGGGGGTAGGAAACATTCAGTACTTC,CASSLDGGVGNIQYF
NA,TRBJ1-1,TRBV30,NA,TGTGCCTGGAATGCTGGGACTGAAGCTTTCTTT,CAWNAGTEAFF
NA,TRBJ2-1,TRBV4-1,NA,TGCGCCAGCAGCCAACTACAGGGTAATGAGCAGTTCTTC,CASSQLQGNEQFF
once,TRBJ2-2,TRBV3-1,TRBD2,TGTGCCAGCAGCTCACGACTAGCGGGAATCGGGGAGCTGTTTTTT,CASSSRLAGIGELFF
NA,TRBJ2-5,TRBV27,TRBD2,TGTGCCAGCAGCCGACTAGCGGGAGTCGAGACCCAGTACTTC,CASSRLAGVETQYF
NA,TRBJ1-2,TRBV5-1,NA,TGCGCCAGCAGCTTGGATGGGGTCGGCTACACCTTC,CASSLDGVGYTF
NA,TRBJ2-5,TRBV12-3/TRBV12-4,TRBD2,TGTGCCAGCAGTTTGGGTGCAGGGAGGGAAGAGACCCAGTACTTC,CASSLGAGREETQYF
NA,TRBJ1-2,TRBV6-2/TRBV6-3,NA,TGTGCCAGCAGTTACCCGACGACAGAGGAATTCTATGGCTACACCTTC,CASSYPTTEEFYGYTF
NA,TRBJ2-7,TRBV4-1,TRBD2,TGCGCCAGCAGCCAAGAAGGAAGCGGGGGGGCCGGAGAGCAGTACTTC,CASSQEGSGGAGEQYF
NA,TRBJ2-5,TRBV5-4,NA,TGTGCCAGCACCCCAATGGGGGACCCACAAGAGACCCAGTACTTC,CASTPMGDPQETQYF
NA,TRBJ1-5,TRBV12-3/TRBV12-4,NA,TGTGCCAGCACCCTAGTGGGGGGCAATCAGCCCCAGCATTTT,CASTLVGGNQPQHF
NA,TRBJ2-7,TRBV15,NA,TGTGCCACCAGCAGAGGAGTCACAACAGGCGAGCAGTACTTC,CATSRGVTTGEQYF
NA,TRBJ2-3,TRBV9,NA,TGTGCCAGCAGCGTAATAAGTGGAGATACGCAGTATTTT,CASSVISGDTQYF
NA,TRBJ2-7,TRBV6-5,NA,TGTGCCAGCAGTTACCAACTAGCTTACGAGCAGTACTTC,CASSYQLAYEQYF
NA,TRBJ1-2,TRBV6-5,TRBD1,TGTGCCAGCTACTTGGGACAGGGTGCTAACTATGGCTACACCTTC,CASYLGQGANYGYTF
NA,TRBJ2-1,TRBV29-1,NA,TGCAGCGTTGAAACCCACCAACACAATGAGCAGTTCTTC,CSVETHQHNEQFF
NA,TRBJ2-7,TRBV5-6,TRBD1,TGTGCCAGCAGCTTCTCAGGGGGCGCTTTGGACGAGCAGTACTTC,CASSFSGGALDEQYF
NA,TRBJ2-5,TRBV4-1,NA,TGCGCCAGCAGCCAATTACAGGGTTGGGAGACCCAGTACTTC,CASSQLQGWETQYF
NA,TRBJ2-5,TRBV5-1,NA,TGCGCCAGCAGCTTCGAGGAGTGGGTAGAGACCCAGTACTTC,CASSFEEWVETQYF
NA,TRBJ2-7,TRBV6-1,NA,TGTGCCAGCAGTCGGACTGAATCCTACGAGCAGTACTTC,CASSRTESYEQYF
NA,TRBJ1-1,TRBV4-1,NA,TGCGCCAGCAGCCCTACTTCAGGGAACACTGAAGCTTTCTTT,CASSPTSGNTEAFF
NA,TRBJ1-1,TRBV6-1,NA,TGTGCCAGCAGTGAAGCGGGGGGGGCTCCGGCGGACACTGAAGCTTTCTTT,CASSEAGGAPADTEAFF
NA,TRBJ1-4,TRBV5-1,NA,TGCGCCAGCAGCTTGGAACCGTTTAATGAAAAACTGTTTTTT,CASSLEPFNEKLFF
NA,TRBJ1-1,TRBV20-1,TRBD1,TGCAGTGCTAGAGATCCGGACAGGGCCATGAACACTGAAGCTTTCTTT,CSARDPDRAMNTEAFF
once,TRBJ1-2,TRBV5-1,NA,TGCGCCAGCAGCGTTTTAGGACATCTCTATGGCTACACCTTC,CASSVLGHLYGYTF
NA,TRBJ1-2,TRBV30,TRBD1,TGTGCCTGCCCAAGACAGGGTTATGGCTACACCTTC,CACPRQGYGYTF
NA,TRBJ2-4,TRBV12-3/TRBV12-4,NA,TGTGCCAGCAGTCCCAGGGTAGCCAAAAACATTCAGTACTTC,CASSPRVAKNIQYF
few,TRBJ2-7,TRBV27,NA,TGTGCCAGCAGTTTATTTGGGAGCTCCTACGAGCAGTACTTC,CASSLFGSSYEQYF
NA,TRBJ2-1,TRBV27,NA,TGTGCCAGCAGTTACCCGGGATACAATGAGCAGTTCTTC,CASSYPGYNEQFF
NA,TRBJ1-1,TRBV7-9,NA,TGTGCCAGCACCGACTCAGGGTTCACTGAAGCTTTCTTT,CASTDSGFTEAFF
NA,TRBJ1-2,TRBV6-5,NA,TGTGCCAGCAGTACTGGCGGTGGTGGCTACACCTTC,CASSTGGGGYTF
NA,TRBJ1-1,TRBV10-3,NA,TGTGCCATCAGTGAGCCCCGCAAACAGGGCGCGGGGATTGAAGCTTTCTTT,CAISEPRKQGAGIEAFF
NA,TRBJ2-5,TRBV4-2,TRBD2,TGTGCCAGCAGCGAGACTCCGGGACTACAAGAGACCCAGTACTTC,CASSETPGLQETQYF
few,TRBJ2-1,TRBV27,NA,TGTGCCAGCAGCTTGGGATATGAGCAGTTCTTC,CASSLGYEQFF
once,TRBJ2-1,TRBV5-1,TRBD2,TGCGCCAGCAGCTTGTTGGCTAGCGGGATCAAGCACAATGAGCAGTTCTTC,CASSLLASGIKHNEQFF
NA,TRBJ1-1,TRBV6-6,TRBD1,TGTGCCAGCAGTTACGGGAGACAGGGGATTTCTGAAGCTTTCTTT,CASSYGRQGISEAFF
NA,TRBJ2-1,TRBV12-3/TRBV12-4,NA,TGTGCCAGCAGTCCGGGCGGGGGCCTCTCCTACAATGAGCAGTTCTTC,CASSPGGGLSYNEQFF
few,TRBJ1-2,TRBV5-4,NA,TGTGCCAGCAGCTGGGGAAACCCTAACTATGGCTACACCTTC,CASSWGNPNYGYTF
few,TRBJ1-1,TRBV2,NA,TGTGCCAGCAGTGAAACCTTCGCCGGGACACTGGGGACTGAAGCTTTCTTT,CASSETFAGTLGTEAFF
once,TRBJ2-1,TRBV24-1,NA,TGTGCCACCAGTGACCCCGGACAGAATGAGCAGTTCTTC,CATSDPGQNEQFF
NA,TRBJ2-3,TRBV4-2,TRBD2,TGTGCCAGCAGCCAAGACCGACTAGCGGGGGGGCCAAACACAGATACGCAGTATTTT,CASSQDRLAGGPNTDTQYF
NA,TRBJ1-4,TRBV27,TRBD1,TGTGCCAGCAGTCCCCCGGGACAGTGGAATGAAAAACTGTTTTTT,CASSPPGQWNEKLFF
NA,TRBJ1-1,TRBV27,NA,TGTGCCAGCAGTCCTATGGTATGGGGGAACACTGAAGCTTTCTTT,CASSPMVWGNTEAFF
NA,TRBJ2-7,TRBV11-2,NA,TGTGCCAGCAGCTTAGAGGTACGCGAGCAGTACTTC,CASSLEVREQYF
NA,TRBJ2-2,TRBV6-5,NA,TGTGCCAGCAGTTTCCGCGGTGGGGGCACCGGGGAGCTGTTTTTT,CASSFRGGGTGELFF
NA,TRBJ1-6,TRBV20-1,NA,TGCAGTGCTAGACTAAAGCCGGGGGCCTATAATTCACCCCTCCACTTT,CSARLKPGAYNSPLHF
NA,TRBJ2-7,TRBV4-1,TRBD1,TGCGCCAGCAGCCAAGAGAGGGGGCGCGGGTACGAGCAGTACTTC,CASSQERGRGYEQYF
NA,TRBJ1-2,TRBV2,NA,TGTGCCAGCAGTGAAATGGGGATCTATGGCTACACCTTC,CASSEMGIYGYTF
NA,TRBJ1-1,TRBV2,NA,TGTGCCAGCGGGATAGGGGCCGCGGGCGAAGCTTTCTTT,CASGIGAAGEAFF
NA,TRBJ2-2,TRBV6-5,TRBD1,TGTGCCAGCAGTTTCCCGGACAGGGGAATAACGAACACCGGGGAGCTGTTTTTT,CASSFPDRGITNTGELFF
NA,TRBJ1-1,TRBV6-5,NA,TGTGCCAGCAGTTTAGGGACTGGGGAAGCTTTCTTT,CASSLGTGEAFF
NA,TRBJ2-7,TRBV20-1,NA,TGCAGTGCTACCCGAGAGGGAGGTCAATACGAGCAGTACTTC,CSATREGGQYEQYF
NA,TRBJ1-5,TRBV27,TRBD1,TGTGCCAGCAGTCTCGGGACAGAAAGTCAGCCCCAGCATTTT,CASSLGTESQPQHF
few,TRBJ2-7,TRBV7-8,NA,TGTGCCAGCAGCTTAGACAGGGTGGAGGACGAGCAGTACTTC,CASSLDRVEDEQYF
NA,TRBJ2-3,TRBV5-6,TRBD1,TGTGCCAGCAGCCTAGGGACAGGGTTTTTGCCCGGGTATTTT,CASSLGTGFLPGYF
NA,TRBJ1-2,TRBV11-2,TRBD1,TGTGCCAGCAGCTTAGTAGGGACAGTCTATGGCTACACCTTC,CASSLVGTVYGYTF
NA,TRBJ2-3,TRBV30,TRBD2,TGTGCCTGGAGTGGGGGGACGGGACTAGCGGGGCTAGATACGCAGTATTTT,CAWSGGTGLAGLDTQYF
NA,TRBJ2-7,TRBV14,TRBD2,TGTGCCAGCAGCCAAGGGCGGGAGGGACCAGGTTACGAGCAGTACTTC,CASSQGREGPGYEQYF
NA,TRBJ1-1,TRBV5-6,NA,TGTGCCAGCAGCTCCGAACAGGGAATGAACACTGAAGCTTTCTTT,CASSSEQGMNTEAFF
NA,TRBJ2-1,TRBV27,NA,TGTGCCAGCAGTTTAGCGGGAAGGTCCTACAATGAGCAGTTCTTC,CASSLAGRSYNEQFF